This T cell receptor beta chain was sequenced during a study of shared clonotypes between healthy human individuals. The overall study: Each donor's CD4 naive and CD4 memory cells filled three plates apiece, CD8 naive two, and CD8 memory one.

The input for sorted-subset replicate PCRs was 150 to 200 ng DNA, some 28,000 T cell genomes. Some clones are missing from TCRdb's copy, which holds only in-frame ones; the method was immunoSEQ multiplex PCR. Among more than 2 million clones listed, approximately 95% were seen once. General study results and limits: The genetic and exposure-history diversity represented was limited by few donors. Among the subsets, naive ones generally showed larger estimated richness than memory ones.

About this clone itself: The antigen is undetermined.

The V end was cut by 5 bases, the J end by 0 bases, with 13 bases between. Germline V CDR1 and CDR2: SGHTA, FQGNSA. The CDR3 is made up of 15 amino acids. Sequencing used naive CD4+ T cells sorted from blood. The subset is: CD45RA+ positively selected. This chain joins TRBV7-2 and TRBJ2-5; D is perhaps TRBD1 (5 bases). The sequence derives from a man between 18 and 29 years old in good health. The CDR3 region is CASSRQPIYQETQYF. As DNA, the CDR3 is TGTGCCAGCAGCCGACAGCCGATATACCAAGAGACCCAGTACTTC. Looking up the rest from reference TRBV7-2 and TRBJ2-5 gives the full variable domain: GAGVSQSPSNKVTEKGKDVELRCDPISGHTALYWYRQSLGQGLEFLIYFQGNSAPDKSGLPSDRFSAERTGGSVSTLTIQRTQQEDSAVYLCASSRQPIYQETQYFGPGTRLLVL.